This TCR beta chain was sequenced during a study of shared clonotypes between healthy human individuals. In the study overall: Three plates were used per donor for CD4 naive, three for CD4 memory, two for CD8 naive and one for CD8 memory.

As handled by the study authors: Junction-only sequences without quality scores came from ImmunoSEQ, so filtering differed. Sequencing used immunoSEQ multiplex PCR; TCRdb keeps in-frame clones, though not all of them. The V and J calls and clone size are taken from that table; D and trimming were inferred from the DNA. The sample carries around 1.9 million clones, 93% recorded once. CDR1 is SEHNR, CDR2 FQNEAQ, per germline (reference sequence). The V end was cut by 6 bases, the J end by 4 bases, with 15 bases between. The CDR3 length is 14 residues. Cells designated naive CD8 were CD45RO-negative and were positively selected for CCR7, with terminally differentiated effector memory CD45RA+ cells excluded.

The chain has TRBV7-9 and TRBJ1-2; D not certain. This clonotype was sampled from a man aged 18 to 29 in good health. Some clones in this sample may be carry-over from other donors' samples. Sequenced input: naive CD8+ T cells from PBMCs. CDR3 DNA: TGTGCCAGCAGTTGGGAGGGTGGACCCTATGGCTACACCTTC. This encodes CASSWEGGPYGYTF.